The present TCR beta chain was sequenced within a study of CD8 T cells in Susac syndrome. With random hexamers, roughly 0.45 to 1 ug RNA was reverse transcribed. The immunoSEQ assay covered 54 Vbeta and 13 Jbeta segments for CDR3. One entry per CDR3 protein results from TCRdb running MiXCR on the immunoSEQ multiplex PCR reads. This table holds about 300,000 distinct CDR3 sequences, 75% to 90% found once. The count of this clonotype is one. The authors carried out high-throughput sequencing of TCR beta. They applied it to CD8+ and CD4+ T cells obtained from blood. The multiple sclerosis controls, all treatment-naive patients, had relapsing-remitting disease that was stable or active. Negative isolation was used for CD8+ and CD4+ T cells, and FACS enrichment was applied to TEMRA cells. Germline V lookup: CDR1 SGHAT, CDR2 FQNNGV. The CDR3 contains 18 residues. V lost 6 bases and J lost 7; bases outside the gene matches: 20.

This receptor was taken from a human donor with multiple sclerosis. This sequence joins TRBV11-2 and TRBJ2-1; TRBD2 matches at 8 bases. The sequenced material came from CD8+ T cells from PBMCs. The CDR3 DNA reads as TGTGCCAGCAGTTTTAGCCCGGGAGCGGGGGTCCTCGGTAATGAGCAGTTCTTC. It codes for CASSFSPGAGVLGNEQFF.